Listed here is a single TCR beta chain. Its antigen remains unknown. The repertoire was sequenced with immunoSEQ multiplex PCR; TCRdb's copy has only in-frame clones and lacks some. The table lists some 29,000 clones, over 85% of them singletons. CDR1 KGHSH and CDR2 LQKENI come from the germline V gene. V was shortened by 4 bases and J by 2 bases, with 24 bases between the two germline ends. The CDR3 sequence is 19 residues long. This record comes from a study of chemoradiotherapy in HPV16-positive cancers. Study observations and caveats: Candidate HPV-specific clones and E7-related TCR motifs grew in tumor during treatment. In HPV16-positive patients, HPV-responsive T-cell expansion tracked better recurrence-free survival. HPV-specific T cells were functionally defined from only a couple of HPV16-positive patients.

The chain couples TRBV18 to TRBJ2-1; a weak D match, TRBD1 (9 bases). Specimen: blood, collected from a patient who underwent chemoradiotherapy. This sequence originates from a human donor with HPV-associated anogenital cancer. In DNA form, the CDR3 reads TGTGCCAGCTCACGTCCCGGGACAGGGAGCGGGAGAGCCTACAATGAGCAGTTCTTC. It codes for CASSRPGTGSGRAYNEQFF.